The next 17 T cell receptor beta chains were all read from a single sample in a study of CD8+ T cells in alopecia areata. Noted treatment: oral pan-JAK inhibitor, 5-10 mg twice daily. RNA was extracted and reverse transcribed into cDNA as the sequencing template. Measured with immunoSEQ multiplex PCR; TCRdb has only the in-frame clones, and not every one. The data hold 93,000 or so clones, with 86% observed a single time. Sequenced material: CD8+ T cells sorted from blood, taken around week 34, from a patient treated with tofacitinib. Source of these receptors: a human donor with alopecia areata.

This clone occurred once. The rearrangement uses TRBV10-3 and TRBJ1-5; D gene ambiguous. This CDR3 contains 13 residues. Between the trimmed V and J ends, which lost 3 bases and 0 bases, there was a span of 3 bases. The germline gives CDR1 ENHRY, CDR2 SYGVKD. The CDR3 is CAISEDSNQPQHF. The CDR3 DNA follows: TGTGCCATCAGTGAAGATAGCAATCAGCCCCAGCATTTT.

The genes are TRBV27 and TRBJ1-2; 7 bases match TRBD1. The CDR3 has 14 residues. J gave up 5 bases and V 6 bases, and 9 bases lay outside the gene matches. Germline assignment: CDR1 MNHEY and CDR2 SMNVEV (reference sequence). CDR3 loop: CASSETGPRYGYTF. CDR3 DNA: TGTGCCAGCAGCGAGACAGGGCCCCGATATGGCTACACCTTC.

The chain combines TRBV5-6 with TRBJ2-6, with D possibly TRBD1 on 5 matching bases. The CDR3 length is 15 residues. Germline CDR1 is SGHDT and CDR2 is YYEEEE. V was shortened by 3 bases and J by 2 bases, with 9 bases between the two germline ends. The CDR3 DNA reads TGTGCCAGCAGCTCGATGACAGCTGGGGCCAACGTCCTGACTTTC. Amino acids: CASSSMTAGANVLTF.

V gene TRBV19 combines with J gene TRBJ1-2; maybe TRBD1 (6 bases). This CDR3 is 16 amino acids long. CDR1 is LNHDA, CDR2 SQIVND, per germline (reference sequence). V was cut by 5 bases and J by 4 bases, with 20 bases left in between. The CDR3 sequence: CASSARGTLSRYGYTF. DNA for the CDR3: TGTGCCAGTAGTGCACGGGGGACACTTTCCCGCTATGGCTACACCTTC.

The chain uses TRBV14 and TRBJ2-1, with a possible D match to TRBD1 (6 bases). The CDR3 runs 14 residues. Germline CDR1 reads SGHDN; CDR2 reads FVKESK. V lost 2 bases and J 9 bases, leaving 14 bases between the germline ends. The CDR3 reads CASSQPPDSTEQFF. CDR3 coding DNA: TGTGCCAGCAGCCAACCACCGGACAGCACTGAGCAGTTCTTC.

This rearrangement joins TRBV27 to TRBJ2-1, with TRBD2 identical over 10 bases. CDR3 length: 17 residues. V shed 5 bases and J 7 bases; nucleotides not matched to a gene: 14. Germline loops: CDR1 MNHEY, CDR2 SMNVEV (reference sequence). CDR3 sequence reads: CASSQSTSGRLVNEQFF. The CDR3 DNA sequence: TGTGCCAGCAGTCAATCGACTAGCGGGCGGTTGGTTAATGAGCAGTTCTTC.

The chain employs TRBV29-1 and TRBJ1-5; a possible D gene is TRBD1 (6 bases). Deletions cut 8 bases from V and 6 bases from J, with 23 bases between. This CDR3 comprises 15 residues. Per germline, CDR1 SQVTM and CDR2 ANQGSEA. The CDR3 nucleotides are TGCAGCCCCCCGGGGGGGCGCTGGGGCATTCAGCCCCAGCATTTT. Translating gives CSPPGGRWGIQPQHF.

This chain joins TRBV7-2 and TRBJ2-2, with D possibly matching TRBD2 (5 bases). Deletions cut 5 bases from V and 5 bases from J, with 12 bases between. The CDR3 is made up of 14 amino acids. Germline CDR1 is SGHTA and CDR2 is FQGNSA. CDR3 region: CASSPGDQTGELFF. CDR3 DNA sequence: TGTGCCAGCAGCCCCGGGGATCAGACCGGGGAGCTGTTTTTT.

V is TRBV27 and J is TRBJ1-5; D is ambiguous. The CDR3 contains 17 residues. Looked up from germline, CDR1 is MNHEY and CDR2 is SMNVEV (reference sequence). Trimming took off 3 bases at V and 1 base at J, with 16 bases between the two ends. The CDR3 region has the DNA TGTGCCAGCAGTTTGATGGGAGGGCTACGCAGCAATCAGCCCCAGCATTTT. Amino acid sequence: CASSLMGGLRSNQPQHF.

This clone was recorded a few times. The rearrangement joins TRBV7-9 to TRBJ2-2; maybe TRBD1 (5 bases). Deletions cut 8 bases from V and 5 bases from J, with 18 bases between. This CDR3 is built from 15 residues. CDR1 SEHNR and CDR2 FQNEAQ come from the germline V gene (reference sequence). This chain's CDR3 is CASSHDNRRTGELFF. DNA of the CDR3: TGTGCCAGCTCCCACGACAACAGGAGAACCGGGGAGCTGTTTTTT.

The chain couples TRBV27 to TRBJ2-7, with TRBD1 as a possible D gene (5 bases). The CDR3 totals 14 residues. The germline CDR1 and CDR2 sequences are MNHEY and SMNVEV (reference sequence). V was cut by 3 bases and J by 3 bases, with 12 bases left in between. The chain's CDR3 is CASSFRAGLYEQYF. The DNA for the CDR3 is TGTGCCAGCAGTTTCCGCGCAGGGCTCTACGAGCAGTACTTC.

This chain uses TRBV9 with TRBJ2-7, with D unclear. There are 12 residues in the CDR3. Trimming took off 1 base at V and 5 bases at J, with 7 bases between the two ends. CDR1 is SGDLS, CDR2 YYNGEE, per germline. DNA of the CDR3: TGTGCCAGCAGCGTATCCGGTGACGAGCAGTACTTC. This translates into CASSVSGDEQYF. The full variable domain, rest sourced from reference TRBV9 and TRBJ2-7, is DSGVTQTPKHLITATGQRVTLRCSPRSGDLSVYWYQQSLDQGLQFLIQYYNGEERAKGNILERFSAQQFPDLHSELNLSSLELGDSALYFCASSVSGDEQYFGPGTRLTVT.

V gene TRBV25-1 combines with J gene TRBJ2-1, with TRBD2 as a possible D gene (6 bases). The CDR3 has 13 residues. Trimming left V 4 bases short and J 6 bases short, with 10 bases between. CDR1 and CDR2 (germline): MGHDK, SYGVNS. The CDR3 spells CASSGQLANEQFF. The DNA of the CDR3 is TGTGCCAGCAGTGGTCAACTAGCCAATGAGCAGTTCTTC. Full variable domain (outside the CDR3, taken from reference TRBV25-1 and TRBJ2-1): EADIYQTPRYLVIGTGKKITLECSQTMGHDKMYWYQQDPGMELHLIHYSYGVNSTEKGDLSSESTVSRIRTEHFPLTLESARPSHTSQYLCASSGQLANEQFFGPGTRLTVL.

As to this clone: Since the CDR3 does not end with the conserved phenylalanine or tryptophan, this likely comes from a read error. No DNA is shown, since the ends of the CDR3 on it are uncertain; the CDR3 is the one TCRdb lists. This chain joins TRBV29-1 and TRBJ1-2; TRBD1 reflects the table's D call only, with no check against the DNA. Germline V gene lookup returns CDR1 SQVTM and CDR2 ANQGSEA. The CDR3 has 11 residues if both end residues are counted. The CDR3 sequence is CSVEDGPTGGL.

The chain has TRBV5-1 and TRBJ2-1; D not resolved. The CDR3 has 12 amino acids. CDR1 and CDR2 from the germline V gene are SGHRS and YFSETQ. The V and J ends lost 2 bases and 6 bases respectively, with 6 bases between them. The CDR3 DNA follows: TGCGCCAGCAGCTTCAGCCTCAATGAGCAGTTCTTC. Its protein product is CASSFSLNEQFF.

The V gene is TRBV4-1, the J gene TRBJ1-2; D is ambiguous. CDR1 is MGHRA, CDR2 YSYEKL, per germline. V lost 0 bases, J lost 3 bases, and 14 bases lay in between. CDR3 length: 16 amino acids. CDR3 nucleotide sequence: TGCGCCAGCAGCCAAGACGCGGGGAAGGTATACTATGGCTACACCTTC. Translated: CASSQDAGKVYYGYTF.

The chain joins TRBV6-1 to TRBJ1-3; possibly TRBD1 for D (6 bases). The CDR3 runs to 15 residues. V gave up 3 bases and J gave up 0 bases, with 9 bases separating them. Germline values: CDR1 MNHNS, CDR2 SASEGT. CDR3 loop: CASSEWTVSGNTIYF. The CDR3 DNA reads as TGTGCCAGCAGTGAGTGGACAGTCTCTGGAAACACCATATATTTT.